A selection of T cell receptor beta chains follows, all from one sample in a study of cytomegalovirus exposure and HLA in healthy donors. Profiling relied on immunoSEQ multiplex PCR, and the TCRdb table lists in-frame clones only, not all of them. The specimen's table records about 210,000 clones. Sequencing was performed on PBMCs. Source of these receptors: a woman aged 25 to 45 in good health and CMV-seropositive. Each CDR3 is given with its conserved first and last residue. D genes are given only for firm matches.

d_gene	len	v_gene	j_gene	CDR3aa	CDR3nt
NA	13	TRBV28	TRBJ2-5	CASSPGLQETQYF	TGTGCCAGCAGTCCGGGATTACAAGAGACCCAGTACTTC
TRBD2	15	TRBV7-9	TRBJ2-1	CASSFAGGTTNEQFF	TGTGCCAGCAGCTTTGCGGGAGGGACCACCAATGAGCAGTTCTTC
TRBD2	19	TRBV2	TRBJ2-7	CASSQHPGLAGGGTYEQYF	TGTGCCAGCAGTCAACATCCGGGACTAGCGGGAGGCGGCACCTACGAGCAGTACTTC
TRBD1	14	TRBV18	TRBJ1-4	CASSPTGNAEKLFF	TGTGCCAGCTCACCGACAGGGAATGCCGAAAAACTGTTTTTT
NA	13	TRBV9	TRBJ2-3	CASSVVDLETQYF	TGTGCCAGCAGCGTTGTGGACTTGGAGACGCAGTATTTT
NA	15	TRBV7-9	TRBJ1-4	CASGVGGTTNEKLFF	TGTGCCAGCGGAGTAGGGGGTACAACTAATGAAAAACTGTTTTTT
NA	13	TRBV5-6	TRBJ1-1	CASSFGGNTEAFF	TGTGCCAGCAGCTTCGGGGGGAACACTGAAGCTTTCTTT
TRBD1	15	TRBV18	TRBJ1-1	CASSPTGGRVTEAFF	TGTGCCAGCTCACCGACAGGGGGGCGAGTCACTGAAGCTTTCTTT
NA	15	TRBV21-1	TRBJ2-1	CASRIAGPSYNEQFF	TGTGCCAGCAGAATAGCGGGGCCTTCCTACAATGAGCAGTTCTTC
TRBD2	15	TRBV19	TRBJ2-1	CASSPRLALGNEQFF	TGTGCCAGTAGTCCACGACTAGCGTTGGGCAATGAGCAGTTCTTC
TRBD1	15	TRBV7-9	TRBJ2-2	CASSRQGRGTGELFF	TGTGCCAGTAGCCGACAGGGCAGGGGCACCGGGGAGCTGTTTTTT
TRBD1	16	TRBV28	TRBJ2-1	CASSLYGQGGDNEQFF	TGTGCCAGCAGTTTATACGGACAGGGGGGGGACAATGAGCAGTTCTTC
NA	15	TRBV6-5	TRBJ1-3	CASSYAGSSGNTIYF	TGTGCCAGCAGTTATGCCGGGTCCTCTGGAAACACCATATATTTT
TRBD1	16	TRBV9	TRBJ2-7	CASSVWGTGSMGEQYF	TGTGCCAGCAGCGTGTGGGGGACAGGGTCTATGGGCGAGCAGTACTTC
NA	14	TRBV27	TRBJ1-1	CASSFEGRNTEAFF	TGTGCCAGCAGTTTCGAGGGAAGGAACACTGAAGCTTTCTTT
NA	14	TRBV10-3	TRBJ1-5	CAISESVGNQPQHF	TGTGCCATCAGTGAGTCGGTAGGCAATCAGCCCCAGCATTTT
NA	14	TRBV10-1	TRBJ1-6	CASSELGDDSPLHF	TGCGCCAGCAGTGAGTTGGGAGATGATTCACCCCTCCACTTT
NA	13	TRBV11-2	TRBJ1-5	CASSSRVSQPQHF	TGTGCCAGCAGCTCCAGGGTTAGTCAGCCCCAGCATTTT
NA	13	TRBV10-1	TRBJ1-1	CASSVTVNTEAFF	TGCGCCAGCAGTGTAACAGTGAACACTGAAGCTTTCTTT
TRBD1	14	TRBV5-6	TRBJ1-2	CASSVQGATYGYTF	TGTGCCAGCAGCGTACAGGGGGCGACCTATGGCTACACCTTC
NA	12	TRBV18	TRBJ2-7	CASSQSGYEQYF	TGTGCCAGCTCACAGTCAGGGTACGAGCAGTACTTC
TRBD2	15	TRBV5-1	TRBJ2-5	CASGMGLAERETQYF	TGCGCCAGCGGAATGGGACTAGCGGAGAGGGAGACCCAGTACTTC
NA	13	TRBV6-6	TRBJ2-3	CASERQATDTQYF	TGTGCCAGCGAAAGACAGGCAACAGATACGCAGTATTTT
TRBD1	14	TRBV14	TRBJ1-5	CASSSTGSDQPQHF	TGTGCCAGCAGCTCGACAGGGTCGGATCAGCCCCAGCATTTT
NA	12	TRBV6-6	TRBJ2-7	CASSTSRYEQYF	TGTGCCAGCAGTACCTCCAGGTACGAGCAGTACTTC
NA	15	TRBV7-8	TRBJ2-5	CASSSQRTGQETQYF	TGTGCCAGCAGCTCCCAGCGAACGGGGCAAGAGACCCAGTACTTC
TRBD1	18	TRBV19	TRBJ1-5	CASSILDRWGYSNQPQHF	TGTGCCAGTAGTATTTTGGACAGGTGGGGGTATAGCAATCAGCCCCAGCATTTT